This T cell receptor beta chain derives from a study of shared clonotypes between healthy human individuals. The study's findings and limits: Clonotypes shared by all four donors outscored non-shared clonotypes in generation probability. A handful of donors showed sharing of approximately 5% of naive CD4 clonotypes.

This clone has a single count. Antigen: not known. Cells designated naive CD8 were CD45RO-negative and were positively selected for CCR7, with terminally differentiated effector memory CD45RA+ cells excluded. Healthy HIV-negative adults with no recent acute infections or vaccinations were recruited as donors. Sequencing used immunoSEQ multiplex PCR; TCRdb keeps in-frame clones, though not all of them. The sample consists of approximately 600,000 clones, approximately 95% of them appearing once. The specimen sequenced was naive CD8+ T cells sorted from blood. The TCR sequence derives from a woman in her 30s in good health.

This CDR3 is CASSQDVEETQYF. The CDR3 DNA reads TGTGCCAGCAGCCAAGATGTCGAGGAGACCCAGTACTTC. The rearrangement links TRBV4-2 to TRBJ2-5, with D unclear. V lost 0 bases, J lost 5 bases, and 7 bases lay in between. Germline V gene sequence: CDR1 LGHNA, CDR2 YNFKEQ. The CDR3 has 13 amino acids.